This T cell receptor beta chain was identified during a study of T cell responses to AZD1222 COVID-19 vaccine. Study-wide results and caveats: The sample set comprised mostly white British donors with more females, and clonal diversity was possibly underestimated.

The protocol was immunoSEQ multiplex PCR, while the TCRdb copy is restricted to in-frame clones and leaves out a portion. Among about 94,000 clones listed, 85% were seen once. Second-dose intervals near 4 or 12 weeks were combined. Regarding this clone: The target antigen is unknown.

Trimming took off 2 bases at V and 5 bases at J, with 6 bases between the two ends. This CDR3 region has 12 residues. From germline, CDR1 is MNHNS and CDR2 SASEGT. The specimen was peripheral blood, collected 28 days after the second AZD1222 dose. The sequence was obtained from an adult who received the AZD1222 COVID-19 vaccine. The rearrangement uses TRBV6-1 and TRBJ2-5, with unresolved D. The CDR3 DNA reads TGTGCCAGCAGTGAAATTCACGAGACCCAGTACTTC. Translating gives CASSEIHETQYF.